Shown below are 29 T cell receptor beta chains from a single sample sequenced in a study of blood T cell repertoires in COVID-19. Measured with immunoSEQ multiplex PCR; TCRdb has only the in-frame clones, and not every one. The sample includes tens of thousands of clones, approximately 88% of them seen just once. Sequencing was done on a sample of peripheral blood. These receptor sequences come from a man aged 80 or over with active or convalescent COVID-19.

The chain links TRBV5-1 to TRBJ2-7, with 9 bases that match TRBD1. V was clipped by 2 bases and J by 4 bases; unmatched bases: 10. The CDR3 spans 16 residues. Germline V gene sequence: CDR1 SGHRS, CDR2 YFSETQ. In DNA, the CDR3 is TGCGCCAGCAGCTTAAATCTAGGACAGGGGTTTTACGAGCAGTACTTC. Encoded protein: CASSLNLGQGFYEQYF.

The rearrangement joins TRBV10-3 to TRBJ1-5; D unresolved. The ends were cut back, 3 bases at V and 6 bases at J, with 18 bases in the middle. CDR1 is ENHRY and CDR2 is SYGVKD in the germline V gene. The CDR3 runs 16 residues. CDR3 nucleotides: TGTGCCATCAGTGAAGCCCTATCCGGAGGGTCTCAGCCCCAGCATTTT. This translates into CAISEALSGGSQPQHF.

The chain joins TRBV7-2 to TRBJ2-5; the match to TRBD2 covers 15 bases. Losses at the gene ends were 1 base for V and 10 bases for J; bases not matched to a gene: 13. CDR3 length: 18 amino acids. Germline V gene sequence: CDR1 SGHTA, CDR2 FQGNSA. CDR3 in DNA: TGTGCCAGCAGCTTAGATCCGGGACTAGCGGGAGGAGGGGCTATCCAGTACTTC. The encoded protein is CASSLDPGLAGGGAIQYF. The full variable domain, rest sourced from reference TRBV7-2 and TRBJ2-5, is GAGVSQSPSNKVTEKGKDVELRCDPISGHTALYWYRQSLGQGLEFLIYFQGNSAPDKSGLPSDRFSAERTGGSVSTLTIQRTQQEDSAVYLCASSLDPGLAGGGAIQYFGPGTRLLVL.

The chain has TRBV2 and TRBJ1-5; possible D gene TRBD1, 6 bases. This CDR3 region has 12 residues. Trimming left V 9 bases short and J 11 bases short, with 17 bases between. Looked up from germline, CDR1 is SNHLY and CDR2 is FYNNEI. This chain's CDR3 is CASWEGETSQHF. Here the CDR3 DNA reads TGTGCCAGTTGGGAGGGGGAAACGTCCCAGCATTTT.

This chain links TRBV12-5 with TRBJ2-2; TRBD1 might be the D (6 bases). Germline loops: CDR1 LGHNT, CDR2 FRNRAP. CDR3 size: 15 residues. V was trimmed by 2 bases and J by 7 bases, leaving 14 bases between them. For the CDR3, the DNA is TGTGCTAGTGGTTTGAGGGCAGGGGCCCACGGGGAGCTGTTTTTT. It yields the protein CASGLRAGAHGELFF.

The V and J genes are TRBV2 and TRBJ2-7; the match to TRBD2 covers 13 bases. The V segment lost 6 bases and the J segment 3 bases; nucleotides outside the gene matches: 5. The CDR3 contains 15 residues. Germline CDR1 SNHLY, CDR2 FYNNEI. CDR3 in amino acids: CASRVLAGGYYEQYF. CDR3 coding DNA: TGTGCCAGCAGGGTACTAGCGGGGGGGTACTACGAGCAGTACTTC.

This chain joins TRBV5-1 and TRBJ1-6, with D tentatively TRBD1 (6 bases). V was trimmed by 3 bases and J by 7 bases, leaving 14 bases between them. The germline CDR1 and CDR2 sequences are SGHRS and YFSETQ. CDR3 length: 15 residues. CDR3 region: CASSSWAGDNSPLHF. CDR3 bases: TGCGCCAGCAGCTCGTGGGCAGGGGACAATTCACCCCTCCACTTT.

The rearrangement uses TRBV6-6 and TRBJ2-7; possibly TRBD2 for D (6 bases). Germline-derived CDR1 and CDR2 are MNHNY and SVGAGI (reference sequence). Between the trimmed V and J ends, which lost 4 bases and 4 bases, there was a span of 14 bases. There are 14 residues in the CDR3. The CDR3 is CASSLRDLRYEQYF. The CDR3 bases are TGTGCCAGCAGTTTACGGGACTTGCGTTACGAGCAGTACTTC.

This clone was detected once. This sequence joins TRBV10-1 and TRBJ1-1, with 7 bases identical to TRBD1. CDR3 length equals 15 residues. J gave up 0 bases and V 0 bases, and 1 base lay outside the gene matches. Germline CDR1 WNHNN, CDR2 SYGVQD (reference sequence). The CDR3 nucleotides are TGCGCCAGCAGTGAGTCGGGACAGATGAACACTGAAGCTTTCTTT. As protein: CASSESGQMNTEAFF.

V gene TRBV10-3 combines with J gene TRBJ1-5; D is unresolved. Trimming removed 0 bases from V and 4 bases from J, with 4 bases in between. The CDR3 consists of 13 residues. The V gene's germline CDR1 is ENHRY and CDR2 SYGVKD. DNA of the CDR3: TGTGCCATCAGTGAGTCCTTTAATCAGCCCCAGCATTTT. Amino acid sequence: CAISESFNQPQHF.

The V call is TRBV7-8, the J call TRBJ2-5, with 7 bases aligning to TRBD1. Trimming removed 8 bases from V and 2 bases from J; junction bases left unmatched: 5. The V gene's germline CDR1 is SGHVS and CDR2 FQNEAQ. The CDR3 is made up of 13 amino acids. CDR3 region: CASGQVLQETQYF. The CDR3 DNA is TGTGCCAGCGGACAGGTATTACAAGAGACCCAGTACTTC.

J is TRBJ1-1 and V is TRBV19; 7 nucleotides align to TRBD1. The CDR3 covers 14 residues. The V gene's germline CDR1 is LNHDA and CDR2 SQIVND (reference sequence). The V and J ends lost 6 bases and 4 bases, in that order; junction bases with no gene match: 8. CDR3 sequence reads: CASREGGLGTEAFF. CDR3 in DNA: TGTGCCAGTAGAGAAGGGGGCCTGGGCACTGAAGCTTTCTTT.

In DNA, the CDR3 is TGTGCCAGCAGCCCCGGGTCGAGGCAGTTTCAGAACACTGAAGCTTTCTTT. Its protein product is CASSPGSRQFQNTEAFF. V is TRBV7-2 and J is TRBJ1-1, with D uncertain. The V gene's germline CDR1 is SGHTA and CDR2 FQGNSA. This CDR3 has 17 residues. Trimming removed 5 bases at V and 1 base at J, with 20 bases between.

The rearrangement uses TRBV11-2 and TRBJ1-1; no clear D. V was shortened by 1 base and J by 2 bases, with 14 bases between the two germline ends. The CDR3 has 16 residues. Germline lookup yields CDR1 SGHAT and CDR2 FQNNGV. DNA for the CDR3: TGTGCCAGCAGCTTAGGTTTATCACAGCCCAACACTGAAGCTTTCTTT. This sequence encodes CASSLGLSQPNTEAFF.

The CDR3 DNA is TGTGCCTCCCTTAGGGGCAACGCGAACACCGGGGAGCTGTTTTTT. It specifies CASLRGNANTGELFF. The chain recombines TRBV6-6 with TRBJ2-2, with D perhaps matching TRBD1 (5 bases). This CDR3 is 15 amino acids long. The V end was cut by 11 bases, the J end by 0 bases, with 16 bases between. Germline-derived CDR1 and CDR2 are MNHNY and SVGAGI (reference sequence).

In DNA form, the CDR3 reads TGTGCCAGCAGGACGACCGGGACACGGAATCAGCCCCAGCATTTT. Translation gives CASRTTGTRNQPQHF. The gene calls are TRBV5-5 and TRBJ1-5, with D possibly being TRBD1 (6 bases). V gave up 5 bases and J gave up 4 bases, with 16 bases separating them. The CDR3 totals 15 residues. Germline CDR1 reads SGHKS; CDR2 reads YYEKEE (reference sequence).

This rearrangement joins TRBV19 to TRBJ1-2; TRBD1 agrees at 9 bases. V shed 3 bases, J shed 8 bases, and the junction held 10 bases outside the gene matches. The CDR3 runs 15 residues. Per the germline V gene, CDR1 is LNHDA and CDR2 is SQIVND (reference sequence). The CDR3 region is CASSILDRGGSGYTF. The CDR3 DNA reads TGTGCCAGTAGTATCCTGGACAGGGGTGGTAGCGGCTACACCTTC. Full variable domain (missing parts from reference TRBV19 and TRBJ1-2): DGGITQSPKYLFRKEGQNVTLSCEQNLNHDAMYWYRQDPGQGLRLIYYSQIVNDFQKGDIAEGYSVSREKKESFPLTVTSAQKNPTAFYLCASSILDRGGSGYTFGSGTRLTVV.

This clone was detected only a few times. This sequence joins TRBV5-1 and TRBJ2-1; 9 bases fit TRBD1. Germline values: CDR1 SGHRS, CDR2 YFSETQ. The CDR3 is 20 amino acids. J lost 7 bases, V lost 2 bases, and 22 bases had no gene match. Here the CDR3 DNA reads TGCGCCAGCAGCTTAACGTCCCGGGACAGGGTCAGGGATTTCGAGAATGAGCAGTTCTTC. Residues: CASSLTSRDRVRDFENEQFF. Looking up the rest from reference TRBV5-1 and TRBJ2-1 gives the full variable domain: KAGVTQTPRYLIKTRGQQVTLSCSPISGHRSVSWYQQTPGQGLQFLFEYFSETQRNKGNFPGRFSGRQFSNSRSEMNVSTLELGDSALYLCASSLTSRDRVRDFENEQFFGPGTRLTVL.

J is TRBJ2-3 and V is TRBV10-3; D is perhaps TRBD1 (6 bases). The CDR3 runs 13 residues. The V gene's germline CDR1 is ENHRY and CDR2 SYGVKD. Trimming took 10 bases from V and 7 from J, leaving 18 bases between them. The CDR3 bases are TGTGCCACCCTCGAGCCAGGGGCCAATACGCAGTATTTT. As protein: CATLEPGANTQYF.

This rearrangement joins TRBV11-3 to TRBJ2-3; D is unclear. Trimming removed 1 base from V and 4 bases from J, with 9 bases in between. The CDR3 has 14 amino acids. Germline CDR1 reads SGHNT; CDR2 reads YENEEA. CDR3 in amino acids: CASSLGLLADTQYF. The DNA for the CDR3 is TGTGCCAGCAGCTTAGGGCTGTTGGCAGATACGCAGTATTTT.

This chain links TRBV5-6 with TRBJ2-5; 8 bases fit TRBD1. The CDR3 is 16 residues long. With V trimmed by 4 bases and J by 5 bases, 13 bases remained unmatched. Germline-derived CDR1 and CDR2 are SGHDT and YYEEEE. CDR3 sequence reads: CASSLPTTGDGETQYF. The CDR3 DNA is TGTGCCAGCAGCCTTCCAACGACAGGGGATGGGGAGACCCAGTACTTC.

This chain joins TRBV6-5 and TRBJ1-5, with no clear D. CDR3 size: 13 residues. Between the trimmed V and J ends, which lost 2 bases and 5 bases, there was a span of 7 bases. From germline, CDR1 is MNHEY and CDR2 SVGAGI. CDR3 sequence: CASSYTRYQPQHF. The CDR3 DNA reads TGTGCCAGCAGTTACACCAGATATCAGCCCCAGCATTTT.

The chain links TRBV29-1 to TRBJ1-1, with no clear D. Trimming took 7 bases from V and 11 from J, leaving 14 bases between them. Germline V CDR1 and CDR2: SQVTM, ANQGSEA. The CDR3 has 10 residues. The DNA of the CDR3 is TGCAGCGCTGCCCAGAGCGGGGCTTTCTTT. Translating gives CSAAQSGAFF.

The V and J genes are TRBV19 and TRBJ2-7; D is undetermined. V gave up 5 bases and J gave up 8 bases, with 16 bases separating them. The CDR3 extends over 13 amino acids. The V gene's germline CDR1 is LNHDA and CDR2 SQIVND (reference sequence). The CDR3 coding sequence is TGTGCCAGTAGTGTCTCCGCGGCCTCCCAGCAGTACTTC. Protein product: CASSVSAASQQYF. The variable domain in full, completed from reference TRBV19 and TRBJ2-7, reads DGGITQSPKYLFRKEGQNVTLSCEQNLNHDAMYWYRQDPGQGLRLIYYSQIVNDFQKGDIAEGYSVSREKKESFPLTVTSAQKNPTAFYLCASSVSAASQQYFGPGTRLTVT.

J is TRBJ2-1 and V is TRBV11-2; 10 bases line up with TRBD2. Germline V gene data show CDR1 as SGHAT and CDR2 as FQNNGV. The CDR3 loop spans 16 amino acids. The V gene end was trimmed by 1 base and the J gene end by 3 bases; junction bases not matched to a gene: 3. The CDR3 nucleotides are TGTGCCAGCAGCTTAGGATCTAGCGGGGGCTACAATGAGCAGTTCTTC. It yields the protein CASSLGSSGGYNEQFF.

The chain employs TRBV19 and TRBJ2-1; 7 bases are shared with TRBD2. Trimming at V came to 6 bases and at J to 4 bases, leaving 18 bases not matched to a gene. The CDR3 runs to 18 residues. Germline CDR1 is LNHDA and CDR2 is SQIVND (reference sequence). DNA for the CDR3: TGTGCCAGTAGCCACCCCTCCCCGGGCGGGAGAAATTACAATGAGCAGTTCTTC. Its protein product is CASSHPSPGGRNYNEQFF.

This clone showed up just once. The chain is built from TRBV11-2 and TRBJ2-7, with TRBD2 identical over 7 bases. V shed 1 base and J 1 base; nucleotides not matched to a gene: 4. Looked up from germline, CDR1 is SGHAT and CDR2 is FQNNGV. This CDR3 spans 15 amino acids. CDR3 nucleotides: TGTGCCAGCAGCTTAGCGGGGGGACCTTCCTACGAGCAGTACTTC. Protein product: CASSLAGGPSYEQYF.

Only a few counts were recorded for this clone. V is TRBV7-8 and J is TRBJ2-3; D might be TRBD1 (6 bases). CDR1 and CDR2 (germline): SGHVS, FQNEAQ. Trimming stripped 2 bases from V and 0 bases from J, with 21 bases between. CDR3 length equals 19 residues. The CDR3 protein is CASSLLGALLTPSTDTQYF. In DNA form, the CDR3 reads TGTGCCAGCAGCTTATTGGGGGCTCTGCTAACACCTAGCACAGATACGCAGTATTTT.

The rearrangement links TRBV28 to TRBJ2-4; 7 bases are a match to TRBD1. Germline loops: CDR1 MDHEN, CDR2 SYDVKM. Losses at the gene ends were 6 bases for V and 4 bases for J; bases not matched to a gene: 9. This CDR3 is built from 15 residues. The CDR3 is CASSRGQPPKNIQYF. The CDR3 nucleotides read TGTGCCAGCAGCCGGGGACAGCCGCCAAAAAACATTCAGTACTTC.